The text below deals with one T cell receptor (beta chain). Its specificity is unknown. Libraries were prepared by immunoSEQ multiplex PCR; TCRdb keeps only in-frame clonotypes and omits some of them. The sample comprises fewer than 65,000 clones, approximately 80% of which are singletons, and 2% to 2.5% rests with the top ten. These data originate in a study of radiotherapy plus CTLA-4 blockade in lung cancer. At the level of the study: Roughly 17% of patients responded objectively, and approximately 33% achieved disease control. Study conclusions and caveats: Some TCR clones had been derived from tumors. These clones expanded in peripheral blood after radiotherapy plus ipilimumab. Early blood T cell clone dynamics, with interferon-beta, were reported to best predict response.

This TCR was recovered from a human donor with non-small cell lung cancer whose response to radiotherapy plus ipilimumab could not be evaluated. The specimen comprised peripheral blood, sampled from a patient treated with radiotherapy plus ipilimumab.

The CDR3, as DNA: TGTGCCAGCAGCTGGGGACAGGGGGACACTGAAGCTTTCTTT. Its protein is CASSWGQGDTEAFF. The chain uses TRBV5-4 and TRBJ1-1, with 11 positions matching TRBD1. J gave up 3 bases and V 3 bases, and 1 base lay outside the gene matches. The germline V gene has CDR1 SGHNT and CDR2 YYREEE (reference sequence). This CDR3 has 14 amino acids.